The T cell receptor beta chain described here comes from a study of early T cells in non-severe SARS-CoV-2 infection. Via MiXCR, TCRdb re-called the 5' RACE reads, giving one row per CDR3 protein. The profile shows more than 20,000 distinct CDR3 sequences, 5.5% to 7% of them singletons. This clonotype is labeled medium-sized. The material sequenced was whole blood. This clonotype originated in an adult who was a healthcare worker with PCR-confirmed SARS-CoV-2 infection or an uninfected control (not recorded which).

CDR3 nucleotide sequence: TGTGCCAGCAGCCTCGGACTAGCGGGTTTCGATGAGCAGTTCTTC. It yields the protein CASSLGLAGFDEQFF. V is TRBV11-3 and J is TRBJ2-1, with 11 bases fitting TRBD2. The CDR3 extends over 15 amino acids. CDR1 and CDR2 (germline): SGHNT, YENEEA. V shed 5 bases and J 8 bases; nucleotides not matched to a gene: 8.